The clone carrying this TCR beta chain was seen repeatedly, ten times or more. Its antigen remains unknown. This specimen belongs to a study of neurological immune-mediated disorders. Broader study findings: None of the CDR3 amino acid sequences of expanded clones recurred across subjects, suggesting private repertoires in all groups. When repertoires were grouped phylogenetically, those of 18 of 34 multiple sclerosis patients fell into one related-CDR3 cluster, a possible signature.

Synthesis of cDNA used 5'RACE (with 10-nucleotide random UMIs). TCRdb passed the 5' RACE reads through MiXCR, listing each CDR3 protein once. The sample has tens of thousands of distinct CDR3 sequences, approximately 4.1% seen once; the top ten hold just over 2.5%. Germline CDR1 and CDR2: SGHDN and FVKESK. V was pared by 4 bases and J by 5 bases, with 8 bases between. The CDR3 has 12 residues. The rearrangement links TRBV14 to TRBJ2-5; D is unresolved. The source of this sequence is a middle-aged man with multiple sclerosis. The sequencing input was PBMCs. The CDR3 spells CASSRSAETQYF. CDR3 nucleotide sequence: TGTGCCAGCAGCCGCTCGGCCGAGACCCAGTACTTC.